This T cell receptor beta chain comes out of a study of T cells in Graves' hyperthyroidism and ophthalmopathy. Study results and caveats: Most expanded thyroid clonotypes above 0.001 recurred in blood.

This clonotype was seen many times. What it recognizes is unknown. Amplification yielded TCR beta CDR3 regions, with RNA transcripts as the source. HTBI primers drove first-round RT-PCR of the TCR CDR3. A single record per CDR3 protein comes from TCRdb applying MiXCR to the multiplex PCR reads. Here the sample spans approximately 410,000 distinct CDR3 sequences, roughly 15% being singletons. CDR3 length equals 13 residues. From germline, CDR1 is SGHNT and CDR2 YENEEA. V lost 7 bases and J lost 0, with 9 bases in between. Each diagnosis was grounded in clinical symptoms, serum thyroxine and TRAb, thyroid ultrasound, and orbital computed tomography. Isolation of PBMCs was performed on around 9.8 ml fresh peripheral blood.

The sequenced sample was blood. The receptor was derived from a man in his late teens or twenties with Graves' ophthalmopathy. The chain carries TRBV11-3 and TRBJ1-1; D is undetermined. For the CDR3, the DNA is TGTGCCAGCACCCAGACGGTGAACACTGAAGCTTTCTTT. It specifies CASTQTVNTEAFF.